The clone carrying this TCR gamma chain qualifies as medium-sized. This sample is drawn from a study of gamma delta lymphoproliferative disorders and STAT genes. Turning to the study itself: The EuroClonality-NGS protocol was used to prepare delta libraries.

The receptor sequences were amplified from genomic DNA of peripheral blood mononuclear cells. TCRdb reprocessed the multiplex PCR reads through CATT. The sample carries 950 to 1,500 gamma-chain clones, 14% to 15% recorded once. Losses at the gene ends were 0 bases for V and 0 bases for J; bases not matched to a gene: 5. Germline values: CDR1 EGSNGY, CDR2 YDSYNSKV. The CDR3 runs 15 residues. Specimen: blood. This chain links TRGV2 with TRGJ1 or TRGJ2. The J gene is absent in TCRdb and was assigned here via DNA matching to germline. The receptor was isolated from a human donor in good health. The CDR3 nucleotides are TGTGCCACCTGGGACGGGTCGGAGAATTATTATAAGAAACTCTTT. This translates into CATWDGSENYYKKLF.